This T cell receptor beta chain appears in the sequencing data of a study of monozygotic twins with inflammatory bowel disease. Per germline, CDR1 SGHTA and CDR2 FQGTGA. The CDR3 is 16 residues long. TCRdb reanalyzed the 5' RACE reads, giving one entry per CDR3 protein sequence and no DNA. This sample's table has 200,000 to 250,000 distinct CDR3 sequences. Sequencing was carried out using blood. The sequence was obtained from a human donor with ulcerative colitis or Crohn's disease, or a healthy co-twin of an affected twin (not recorded which). V and J are TRBV7-3 and TRBJ2-1; the D call of TRBD1 rests on TCRdb alone, since no DNA is present to check it. CDR3 amino acids: CASSLIPGQSDNEQFF.